These T cell receptor beta chains were read from a single sample in a study of blood T cell repertoires in COVID-19. Clones were read by immunoSEQ multiplex PCR, and TCRdb kept only the in-frame ones, dropping some. The table includes some 50,000 clones, 83% detected once. Material for sequencing was peripheral blood. The receptors originated from a man of 80 years or more in a cohort sampled during active COVID-19. The CDR3 runs from the conserved cysteine through the conserved F or W. D genes are given only for firm matches. Clone sizes are given selectively: once, few, many, or a class where the clone is expanded.

J gene: TRBJ2-1
D gene: TRBD1
clone size: .
V gene: TRBV5-4
CDR3 DNA: TGTGCCAGCAGCTTGGACAGGGGGTTGAATGAGCAGTTCTTC
CDR3 protein: CASSLDRGLNEQFF

J gene: TRBJ2-7
D gene: .
clone size: .
V gene: TRBV20-1
CDR3 DNA: TGCAGTGCTAGTCCGCGGACACGCGGAGAGCAGTACTTC
CDR3 protein: CSASPRTRGEQYF

J gene: TRBJ2-7
D gene: TRBD2
clone size: .
V gene: TRBV3-1/TRBV3-2
CDR3 DNA: TGTGCCAGCAGCCGCGGACTAGCGGAGCAGTACTTC
CDR3 protein: CASSRGLAEQYF

J gene: TRBJ1-6
D gene: .
clone size: .
V gene: TRBV2
CDR3 DNA: TGTGCCAGCAAGAGCCAGGGGAGGGCCTATAATTCACCCCTCCACTTT
CDR3 protein: CASKSQGRAYNSPLHF

J gene: TRBJ1-5
D gene: TRBD1
clone size: .
V gene: TRBV2
CDR3 DNA: TGTGCCAGCAGCGATGACAGGGAGCGCAATCAGCCCCAGCATTTT
CDR3 protein: CASSDDRERNQPQHF

J gene: TRBJ2-2
D gene: .
clone size: once
V gene: TRBV3-1/TRBV3-2
CDR3 DNA: TGTGCCAGCAGCCCGCTCGCAGGGACCGGGGAGCTGTTTTTT
CDR3 protein: CASSPLAGTGELFF

J gene: TRBJ1-5
D gene: .
clone size: few
V gene: TRBV6-1
CDR3 DNA: TGTGCCAGCAGTGAAAGGACAGCCCATCCCCTTAGCAATCAGCCCCAGCATTTT
CDR3 protein: CASSERTAHPLSNQPQHF

J gene: TRBJ2-7
D gene: TRBD1
clone size: .
V gene: TRBV28
CDR3 DNA: TGTGCCACCAAAACAGGGGTTCCCTACGAGCAGTACTTC
CDR3 protein: CATKTGVPYEQYF

J gene: TRBJ2-1
D gene: TRBD2
clone size: .
V gene: TRBV4-2
CDR3 DNA: TGTGCCAGCAGCCAGGGGACTAGCGGATACAATGAGCAGTTCTTC
CDR3 protein: CASSQGTSGYNEQFF

J gene: TRBJ1-1
D gene: TRBD1
clone size: .
V gene: TRBV5-6
CDR3 DNA: TGTGCCAGCAGCCCCCTCGGGGACAGGGCCTACAACACTGAAGCTTTCTTT
CDR3 protein: CASSPLGDRAYNTEAFF

J gene: TRBJ1-1
D gene: TRBD1
clone size: .
V gene: TRBV7-3
CDR3 DNA: TGTGCCAGCAGCCCGGGGGACAGGGACACTGAAGCTTTCTTT
CDR3 protein: CASSPGDRDTEAFF

J gene: TRBJ1-1
D gene: .
clone size: .
V gene: TRBV3-1/TRBV3-2
CDR3 DNA: TGTGCCAGCAGCCAAGTACATAAGAACACTGAAGCTTTCTTT
CDR3 protein: CASSQVHKNTEAFF

J gene: TRBJ1-2
D gene: .
clone size: few
V gene: TRBV30
CDR3 DNA: TGTGCCTGGAGCCCCCGTAACTATGGCTACACCTTC
CDR3 protein: CAWSPRNYGYTF

J gene: TRBJ2-2
D gene: TRBD2
clone size: .
V gene: TRBV10-2
CDR3 DNA: TGCGCCAGTCTCGGGGGGAGCTGGGGCGGGGAGCTGTTTTTT
CDR3 protein: CASLGGSWGGELFF

J gene: TRBJ2-3
D gene: TRBD2
clone size: once
V gene: TRBV5-3
CDR3 DNA: TGTGCCAGAAGCTTGGTTTCTAGCGGGAGTCCAGATACGCAGTATTTT
CDR3 protein: CARSLVSSGSPDTQYF

J gene: TRBJ2-3
D gene: TRBD2
clone size: .
V gene: TRBV5-1
CDR3 DNA: TGCGCCAGCAGGCGGACTAGCGGGTTTACAGATACGCAGTATTTT
CDR3 protein: CASRRTSGFTDTQYF

J gene: TRBJ1-2
D gene: .
clone size: .
V gene: TRBV19
CDR3 DNA: TGTGCCAGTAGTCCCGACTACTATGGCTACACCTTC
CDR3 protein: CASSPDYYGYTF

J gene: TRBJ1-4
D gene: TRBD1
clone size: .
V gene: TRBV29-1
CDR3 DNA: TGCAGCGTTCAGGAGACAGGGAGGATTGGTGCAACTAATGAAAAACTGTTTTTT
CDR3 protein: CSVQETGRIGATNEKLFF

J gene: TRBJ2-5
D gene: .
clone size: .
V gene: TRBV6-2/TRBV6-3
CDR3 DNA: TGTGCCAGCAGTCGCCAAGAGACCCAGTACTTC
CDR3 protein: CASSRQETQYF

J gene: TRBJ1-1
D gene: TRBD1
clone size: .
V gene: TRBV24-1
CDR3 DNA: TGTGCCACCCGCGGTCAGGGGGGAAGCACTGAAGCTTTCTTT
CDR3 protein: CATRGQGGSTEAFF

J gene: TRBJ2-3
D gene: .
clone size: .
V gene: TRBV6-5
CDR3 DNA: TGTGCCAGCAGGGCTTGGGACTCCCCCGGAGATACGCAGTATTTT
CDR3 protein: CASRAWDSPGDTQYF

J gene: TRBJ1-6
D gene: TRBD1
clone size: .
V gene: TRBV29-1
CDR3 DNA: TGCAGCGCCGTGACAGGGGATAATTCACCCCTCCACTTT
CDR3 protein: CSAVTGDNSPLHF

J gene: TRBJ2-7
D gene: .
clone size: .
V gene: TRBV3-1/TRBV3-2
CDR3 DNA: TGTGCCAGCAGCCATGTGGGGGGAGGCTACGAGCAGTACTTC
CDR3 protein: CASSHVGGGYEQYF

J gene: TRBJ1-3
D gene: TRBD1
clone size: .
V gene: TRBV4-1
CDR3 DNA: TGCGCCAGCAGCCAAGATAACTGGAGGGGGCCTGGAAACACCATATATTTT
CDR3 protein: CASSQDNWRGPGNTIYF

J gene: TRBJ1-4
D gene: .
clone size: .
V gene: TRBV15
CDR3 DNA: TGTGCCACCAGCAGAGATGTTCGGGAAACTAATGAAAAACTGTTTTTT
CDR3 protein: CATSRDVRETNEKLFF

J gene: TRBJ1-2
D gene: TRBD1
clone size: .
V gene: TRBV30
CDR3 DNA: TGTGCCTGGAGTCCAACTTCCGGGACAGGGGGCTATGGCTACACCTTC
CDR3 protein: CAWSPTSGTGGYGYTF

J gene: TRBJ1-6
D gene: TRBD1
clone size: .
V gene: TRBV28
CDR3 DNA: TGTGCCAGCAGTTTATCGGGACAGGGGATCCTACGCAATTCACCCCTCCACTTT
CDR3 protein: CASSLSGQGILRNSPLHF

J gene: TRBJ2-7
D gene: .
clone size: .
V gene: TRBV4-1
CDR3 DNA: TGCGCCAGCAGCTTTCCGGGCTACGAGCAGTACTTC
CDR3 protein: CASSFPGYEQYF

J gene: TRBJ1-3
D gene: .
clone size: once
V gene: TRBV5-1
CDR3 DNA: TGCGCCAGCAGCTTGGCCTGGCAGGGGAGCGGAAACACCATATATTTT
CDR3 protein: CASSLAWQGSGNTIYF

J gene: TRBJ1-5
D gene: .
clone size: few
V gene: TRBV7-9
CDR3 DNA: TGTGCCAGCAGCTTAACGGGGGGAACATATAGCAATCAGCCCCAGCATTTT
CDR3 protein: CASSLTGGTYSNQPQHF

J gene: TRBJ2-2
D gene: TRBD2
clone size: .
V gene: TRBV7-2
CDR3 DNA: TGTGCCAGCAGCGCAGGGGCCGGACTAGCGGGAATCGGGGAGCTGTTTTTT
CDR3 protein: CASSAGAGLAGIGELFF

J gene: TRBJ1-1
D gene: TRBD1
clone size: .
V gene: TRBV2
CDR3 DNA: TGTGCCAGCAGTCAAATAGGGGACAGGGGGGGCACTGAAGCTTTCTTT
CDR3 protein: CASSQIGDRGGTEAFF

J gene: TRBJ1-2
D gene: TRBD1
clone size: .
V gene: TRBV30
CDR3 DNA: TGTGCCTCTCGGACAGGGGGTCATGGCTACACCTTC
CDR3 protein: CASRTGGHGYTF

J gene: TRBJ2-1
D gene: .
clone size: .
V gene: TRBV12-2
CDR3 DNA: TGTGCAAGTCGCTTAGGGGCCGCTCTGGCCGATGAGCAGTTCTTC
CDR3 protein: CASRLGAALADEQFF

J gene: TRBJ2-3
D gene: TRBD2
clone size: .
V gene: TRBV9
CDR3 DNA: TGTGCCAGCAGCGTAGTGGCTAGCGGGTGGGATACGCAGTATTTT
CDR3 protein: CASSVVASGWDTQYF